Listed below are T cell receptor beta chains from one sample, sequenced in a study of CD8+ T cells in alopecia areata. Repertoires were generated with immunoSEQ multiplex PCR, while TCRdb's copy carries only in-frame clones and drops some. Here the sample spans around 300,000 clones, roughly 63% being singletons. The input for sequencing was CD4+ T cells sorted from blood, taken at week 52, from a patient treated with tofacitinib. These receptors came from a human donor with alopecia areata. CDR3s include the opening cysteine and the closing phenylalanine or tryptophan. The D gene is left open where the match is weak. The listing skips clone size in some rows; elsewhere it reads once, few, many or a size class.

V gene: TRBV4-3; D gene: .; J gene: TRBJ1-2; clone size: .; CDR3 protein: CASSQDNNYGYTF; CDR3 DNA: TGCGCCAGCAGCCAAGACAACAACTATGGCTACACCTTC
V gene: TRBV29-1; D gene: .; J gene: TRBJ1-2; clone size: .; CDR3 protein: CSVEALNYGYTF; CDR3 DNA: TGCAGCGTTGAGGCCCTTAACTATGGCTACACCTTC
V gene: TRBV29-1; D gene: .; J gene: TRBJ1-1; clone size: .; CDR3 protein: CSVGQGLNTEAFF; CDR3 DNA: TGCAGCGTTGGGCAGGGATTGAACACTGAAGCTTTCTTT
V gene: TRBV29-1; D gene: .; J gene: TRBJ1-4; clone size: once; CDR3 protein: CSVQEALRNEKLFF; CDR3 DNA: TGCAGCGTTCAAGAGGCACTACGGAATGAAAAACTGTTTTTT
V gene: TRBV5-1; D gene: TRBD2; J gene: TRBJ2-1; clone size: .; CDR3 protein: CASSQGLAGAYNEQFF; CDR3 DNA: TGCGCCAGCAGCCAGGGACTAGCGGGAGCCTACAATGAGCAGTTCTTC
V gene: TRBV27; D gene: .; J gene: TRBJ2-5; clone size: .; CDR3 protein: CASSWDVQETQYF; CDR3 DNA: TGTGCCAGCAGTTGGGACGTCCAAGAGACCCAGTACTTC
V gene: TRBV7-8; D gene: TRBD1; J gene: TRBJ2-7; clone size: .; CDR3 protein: CASSRTGTAYEQYF; CDR3 DNA: TGTGCCAGCAGCCGGACCGGGACAGCGTACGAGCAGTACTTC
V gene: TRBV7-9; D gene: .; J gene: TRBJ2-3; clone size: .; CDR3 protein: CASSLRDTQYF; CDR3 DNA: TGTGCCAGCAGCTTAAGGGATACGCAGTATTTT
V gene: TRBV5-6; D gene: .; J gene: TRBJ2-3; clone size: few; CDR3 protein: CASSLRVRDTQYF; CDR3 DNA: TGTGCCAGCAGCTTGCGGGTCAGAGATACGCAGTATTTT
V gene: TRBV23-1; D gene: TRBD2; J gene: TRBJ2-5; clone size: .; CDR3 protein: CASSQRGVKETQYF; CDR3 DNA: TGCGCCAGCAGCCAACGGGGGGTTAAAGAGACCCAGTACTTC
V gene: TRBV9; D gene: .; J gene: TRBJ2-2; clone size: once; CDR3 protein: CASSPRSAVELFF; CDR3 DNA: TGTGCCAGCAGCCCCCGGTCGGCGGTTGAGCTGTTTTTT
V gene: TRBV2; D gene: .; J gene: TRBJ1-4; clone size: .; CDR3 protein: CASSEGGPANVEKLFF; CDR3 DNA: TGTGCCAGCAGTGAAGGGGGTCCTGCCAACGTTGAAAAACTGTTTTTT
V gene: TRBV15; D gene: .; J gene: TRBJ1-5; clone size: .; CDR3 protein: CATSRDIQPQHF; CDR3 DNA: TGTGCCACCAGCAGAGATATACAGCCCCAGCATTTT
V gene: TRBV4-3; D gene: TRBD1; J gene: TRBJ1-3; clone size: .; CDR3 protein: CASSTQGAISGNTIYF; CDR3 DNA: TGCGCCAGCAGCACACAGGGGGCCATCTCTGGAAACACCATATATTTT
V gene: TRBV9; D gene: .; J gene: TRBJ2-3; clone size: .; CDR3 protein: CASSVRLGDRDTQYF; CDR3 DNA: TGTGCCAGCAGCGTTCGGCTGGGGGATAGAGATACGCAGTATTTT
V gene: TRBV4-3; D gene: TRBD1; J gene: TRBJ1-2; clone size: .; CDR3 protein: CASSQVSEGATVGYTF; CDR3 DNA: TGCGCCAGCAGCCAAGTTTCGGAGGGGGCAACTGTTGGCTACACCTTC